This T cell receptor (beta chain) was profiled in a study of blood T cell repertoires in COVID-19. Background on the study: From the United States, Italy and Spain came samples of acute and convalescent COVID-19.

Study processing details: Amplified reference gene primers provided the basis for estimating nucleated cell counts. The assay was immunoSEQ multiplex PCR, and TCRdb's table has in-frame clones only and misses some. The DNA gave D and trimming, while V, J and clone size come from that table. The sample gives tens of thousands of clones, 65% to 80% of which show up once; about 10% is in the top ten. Only a few counts were recorded for this clone. Germline assignment: CDR1 SEHNR and CDR2 FQNEAQ (reference sequence). V lost 5 bases, J lost 6 bases, and 6 bases lay in between. This CDR3 contains 11 residues.

The chain links TRBV7-9 to TRBJ2-3; D gene unclear. The sequence derives from a man between 65 and 80 years old with acute or convalescent COVID-19. The sequencing input was peripheral blood. DNA of the CDR3: TGTGCCAGCAGCCCCCAGGATACGCAGTATTTT. This encodes CASSPQDTQYF.